The source of this TCR beta chain is a study of shared clonotypes between healthy human individuals. The CDR3 is 13 residues long. Between the trimmed V and J ends, which lost 3 bases and 7 bases, there was a span of 12 bases. Germline CDR1 reads LNHDA; CDR2 reads SQIVND (reference sequence). Findings and limits, study-wide: Between several donors, naive CD4 clonotypes were shared at a level of approximately 5%. Represented diversity, genetic and exposure-history alike, was limited by few donors.

Healthy and HIV-negative, the adult donors had no recent acute infections or vaccinations. This clone was observed once. Its target is not known. The assay was run at deep level. The assay was immunoSEQ multiplex PCR, and TCRdb's table has in-frame clones only and misses some. The sample yields over 2 million clones, 92% seen once. This TCR derives from a young man in good health. Some clones in this sample may be carry-over from other donors' samples. Specimen: naive CD4+ T cells from PBMCs. As for subset: CD45RA+ positively selected. This chain uses TRBV19 with TRBJ1-1, with D maybe TRBD1 (5 bases). This chain's CDR3 is CASSIGPRGEAFF. The CDR3 nucleotides read TGTGCCAGTAGTATTGGCCCTAGGGGTGAAGCTTTCTTT.